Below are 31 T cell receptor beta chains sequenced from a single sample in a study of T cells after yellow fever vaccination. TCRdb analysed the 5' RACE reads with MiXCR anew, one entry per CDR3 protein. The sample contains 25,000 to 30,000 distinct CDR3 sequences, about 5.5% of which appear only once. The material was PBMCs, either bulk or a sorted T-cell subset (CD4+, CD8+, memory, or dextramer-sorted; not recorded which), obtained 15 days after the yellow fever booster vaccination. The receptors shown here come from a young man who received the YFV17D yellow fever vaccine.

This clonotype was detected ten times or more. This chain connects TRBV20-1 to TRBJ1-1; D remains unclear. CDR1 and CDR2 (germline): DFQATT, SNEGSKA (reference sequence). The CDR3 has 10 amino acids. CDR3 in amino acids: CNSVGTEAFF. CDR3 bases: TGCAATTCGGTGGGCACTGAAGCTTTCTTT.

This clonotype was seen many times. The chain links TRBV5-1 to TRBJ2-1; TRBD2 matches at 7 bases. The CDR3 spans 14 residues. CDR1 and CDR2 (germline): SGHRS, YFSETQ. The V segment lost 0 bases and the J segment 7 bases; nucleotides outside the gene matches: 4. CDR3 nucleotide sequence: TGCGCCAGCAGCTTGGGCGGGAGTAGTAATGAGCAGTTCTTC. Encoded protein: CASSLGGSSNEQFF.

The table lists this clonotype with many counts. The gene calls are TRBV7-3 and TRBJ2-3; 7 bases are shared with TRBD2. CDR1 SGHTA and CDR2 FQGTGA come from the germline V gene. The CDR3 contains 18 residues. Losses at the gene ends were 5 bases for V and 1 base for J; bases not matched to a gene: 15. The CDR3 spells CASSPLSAGIARTDTQYF. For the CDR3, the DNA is TGTGCCAGCAGCCCCCTGTCAGCGGGAATCGCTCGCACAGATACGCAGTATTTT.

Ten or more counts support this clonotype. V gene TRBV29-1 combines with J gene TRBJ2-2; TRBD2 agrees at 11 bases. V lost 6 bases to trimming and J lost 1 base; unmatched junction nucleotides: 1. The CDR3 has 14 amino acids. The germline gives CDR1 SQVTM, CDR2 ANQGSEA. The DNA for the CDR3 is TGCAGCGTGGGACTAGCGGTGAACACCGGGGAGCTGTTTTTT. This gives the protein CSVGLAVNTGELFF.

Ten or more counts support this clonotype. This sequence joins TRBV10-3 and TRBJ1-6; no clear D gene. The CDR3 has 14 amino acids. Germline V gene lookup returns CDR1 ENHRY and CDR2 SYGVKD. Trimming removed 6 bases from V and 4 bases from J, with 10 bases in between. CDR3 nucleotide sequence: TGTGCCATCAGATTTCAGGCTTATAATTCACCCCTCCACTTT. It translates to CAIRFQAYNSPLHF.

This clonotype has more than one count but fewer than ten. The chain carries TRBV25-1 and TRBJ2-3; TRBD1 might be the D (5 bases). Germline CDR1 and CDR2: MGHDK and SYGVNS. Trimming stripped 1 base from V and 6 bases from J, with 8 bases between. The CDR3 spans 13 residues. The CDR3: CASSEWAGDTQYF. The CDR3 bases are TGTGCCAGCAGTGAATGGGCAGGGGATACGCAGTATTTT.

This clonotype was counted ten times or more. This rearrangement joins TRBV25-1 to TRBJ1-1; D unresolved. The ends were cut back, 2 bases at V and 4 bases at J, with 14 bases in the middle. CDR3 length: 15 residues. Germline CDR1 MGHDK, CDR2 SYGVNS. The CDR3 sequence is CASSETSSLGTEAFF. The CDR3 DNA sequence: TGTGCCAGCAGTGAAACCAGCTCCCTTGGCACTGAAGCTTTCTTT.

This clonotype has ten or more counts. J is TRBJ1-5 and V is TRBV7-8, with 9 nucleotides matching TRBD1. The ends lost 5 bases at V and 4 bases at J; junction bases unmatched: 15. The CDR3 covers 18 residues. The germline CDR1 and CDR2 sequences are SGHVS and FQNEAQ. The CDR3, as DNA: TGTGCCAGCAGCCCTAGGACAGGGGTCCAGGGCCTGAATCAGCCCCAGCATTTT. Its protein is CASSPRTGVQGLNQPQHF.

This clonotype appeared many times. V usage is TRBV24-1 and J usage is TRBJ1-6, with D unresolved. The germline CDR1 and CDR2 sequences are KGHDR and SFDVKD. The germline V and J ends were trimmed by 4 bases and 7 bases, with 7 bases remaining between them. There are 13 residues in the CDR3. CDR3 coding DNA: TGTGCCACCAGTGAGGCGGGGAATTCACCCCTCCACTTT. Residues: CATSEAGNSPLHF.

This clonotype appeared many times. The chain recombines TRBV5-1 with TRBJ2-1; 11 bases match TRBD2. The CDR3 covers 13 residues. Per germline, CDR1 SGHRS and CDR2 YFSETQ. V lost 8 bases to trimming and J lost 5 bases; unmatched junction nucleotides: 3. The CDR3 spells CASGLAGNNEQFF. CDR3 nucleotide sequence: TGCGCCAGTGGACTAGCGGGCAACAATGAGCAGTTCTTC.

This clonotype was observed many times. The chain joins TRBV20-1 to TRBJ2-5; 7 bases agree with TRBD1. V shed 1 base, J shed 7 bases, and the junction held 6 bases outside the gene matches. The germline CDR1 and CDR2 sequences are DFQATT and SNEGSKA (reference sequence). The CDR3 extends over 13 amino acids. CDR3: CSARGQGRRTQYF. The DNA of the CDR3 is TGCAGTGCTAGAGGACAGGGACGGAGGACCCAGTACTTC.

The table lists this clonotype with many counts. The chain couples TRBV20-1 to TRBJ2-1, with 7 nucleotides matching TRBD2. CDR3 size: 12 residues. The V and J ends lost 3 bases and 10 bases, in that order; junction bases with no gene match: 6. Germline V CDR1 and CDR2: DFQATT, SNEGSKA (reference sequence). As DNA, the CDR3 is TGCAGTGCTAGTCGGGAGGTTCGGGAGCAGTTCTTC. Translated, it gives CSASREVREQFF.

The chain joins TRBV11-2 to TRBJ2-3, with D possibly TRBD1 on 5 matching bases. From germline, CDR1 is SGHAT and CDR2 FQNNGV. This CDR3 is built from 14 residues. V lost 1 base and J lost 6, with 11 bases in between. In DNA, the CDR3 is TGTGCCAGCAGCTTAGTTGGGGCGAGGGATACGCAGTATTTT. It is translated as CASSLVGARDTQYF.

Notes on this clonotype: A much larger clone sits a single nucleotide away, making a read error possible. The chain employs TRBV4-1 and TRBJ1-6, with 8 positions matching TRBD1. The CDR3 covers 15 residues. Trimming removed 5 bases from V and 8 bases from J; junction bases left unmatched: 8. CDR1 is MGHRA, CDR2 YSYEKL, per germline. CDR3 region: CASSSDRASYSPLHF. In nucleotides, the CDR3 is TGCGCCAGCAGCTCGGACAGGGCATCTTATTCACCCCTCCACTTT.

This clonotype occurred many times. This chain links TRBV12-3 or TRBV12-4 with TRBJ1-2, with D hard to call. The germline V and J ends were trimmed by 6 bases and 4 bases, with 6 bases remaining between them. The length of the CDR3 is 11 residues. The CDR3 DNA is TGTGCCAGCAGGTCTATCTATGGCTACACCTTC. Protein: CASRSIYGYTF.

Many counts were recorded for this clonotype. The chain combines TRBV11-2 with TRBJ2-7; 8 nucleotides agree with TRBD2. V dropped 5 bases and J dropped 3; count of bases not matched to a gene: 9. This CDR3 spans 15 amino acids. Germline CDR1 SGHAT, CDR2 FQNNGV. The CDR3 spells CASSPLLAGNYEQYF. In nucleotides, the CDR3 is TGTGCCAGCAGCCCCCTGCTAGCGGGTAACTACGAGCAGTACTTC.

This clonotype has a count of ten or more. DNA for the CDR3: TGTGCCAGCAGTTCTGGGGACAGCCTGACAGATACGCAGTATTTT. Translating it yields CASSSGDSLTDTQYF. The chain uses TRBV5-5 and TRBJ2-3, with 7 bases that match TRBD1. Germline V lookup: CDR1 SGHKS, CDR2 YYEKEE (reference sequence). After removal of 5 bases from V and 3 bases from J, the junction contained 9 bases not matched to a gene. CDR3 length: 15 residues.

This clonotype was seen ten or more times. CDR3 amino acids: CASRQGLAGGYEQFF. In DNA form, the CDR3 reads TGTGCCAGCAGGCAGGGACTAGCGGGAGGGTATGAGCAGTTCTTC. The rearrangement joins TRBV27 to TRBJ2-1; 16 bases match TRBD2. CDR1 is MNHEY and CDR2 is SMNVEV in the germline V gene (reference sequence). After removal of 6 bases from V and 8 bases from J, the junction contained 4 bases not matched to a gene. The CDR3 length is 15 residues.

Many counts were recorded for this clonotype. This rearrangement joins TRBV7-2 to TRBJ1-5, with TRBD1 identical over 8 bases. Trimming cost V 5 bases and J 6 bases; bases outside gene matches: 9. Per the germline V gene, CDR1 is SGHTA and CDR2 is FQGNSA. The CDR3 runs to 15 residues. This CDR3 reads CASSPDRDIGQPQHF. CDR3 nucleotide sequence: TGTGCCAGCAGCCCGGACAGGGACATCGGTCAGCCCCAGCATTTT.

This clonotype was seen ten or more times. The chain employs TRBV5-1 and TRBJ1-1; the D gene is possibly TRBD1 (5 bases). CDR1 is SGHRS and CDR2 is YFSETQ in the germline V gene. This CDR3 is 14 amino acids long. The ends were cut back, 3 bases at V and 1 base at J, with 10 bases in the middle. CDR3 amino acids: CASSSGQPNTEAFF. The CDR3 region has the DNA TGCGCCAGCAGCTCCGGACAACCGAACACTGAAGCTTTCTTT.

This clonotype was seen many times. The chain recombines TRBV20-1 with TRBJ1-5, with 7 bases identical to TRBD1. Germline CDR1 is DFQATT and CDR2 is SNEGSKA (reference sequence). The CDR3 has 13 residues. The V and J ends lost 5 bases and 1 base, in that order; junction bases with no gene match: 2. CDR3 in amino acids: CSAHRGSNQPQHF. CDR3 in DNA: TGCAGTGCTCACAGGGGCAGCAATCAGCCCCAGCATTTT.

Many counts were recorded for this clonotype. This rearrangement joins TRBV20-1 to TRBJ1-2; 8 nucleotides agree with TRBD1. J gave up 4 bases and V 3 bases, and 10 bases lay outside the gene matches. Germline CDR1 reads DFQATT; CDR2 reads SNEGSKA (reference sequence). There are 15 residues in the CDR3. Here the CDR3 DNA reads TGCAGTGCTAGCTTTGCAGGGGGCCAGAGCTATGGCTACACCTTC. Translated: CSASFAGGQSYGYTF.

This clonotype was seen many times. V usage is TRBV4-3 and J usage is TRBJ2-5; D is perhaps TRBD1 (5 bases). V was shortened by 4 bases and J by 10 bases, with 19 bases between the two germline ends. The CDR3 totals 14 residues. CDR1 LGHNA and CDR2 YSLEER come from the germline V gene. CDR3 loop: CASSREGAHQGQYF. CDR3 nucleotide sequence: TGCGCCAGCAGCCGGGAAGGGGCCCATCAGGGCCAGTACTTC.

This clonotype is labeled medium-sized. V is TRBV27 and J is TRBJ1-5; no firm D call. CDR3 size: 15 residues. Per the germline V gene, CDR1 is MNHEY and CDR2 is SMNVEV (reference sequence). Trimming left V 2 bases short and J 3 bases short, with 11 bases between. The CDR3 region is CASSLGVSSNQPQHF. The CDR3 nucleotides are TGTGCCAGCAGTTTAGGGGTTTCATCCAATCAGCCCCAGCATTTT.

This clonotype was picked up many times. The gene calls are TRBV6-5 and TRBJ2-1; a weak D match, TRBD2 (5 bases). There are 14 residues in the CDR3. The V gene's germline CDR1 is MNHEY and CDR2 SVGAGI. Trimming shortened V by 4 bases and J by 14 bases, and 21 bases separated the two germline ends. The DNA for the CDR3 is TGTGCCAGCAGTTCCGTCGGACGCGAGGGTAGCAAGTTCTTC. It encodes CASSSVGREGSKFF.

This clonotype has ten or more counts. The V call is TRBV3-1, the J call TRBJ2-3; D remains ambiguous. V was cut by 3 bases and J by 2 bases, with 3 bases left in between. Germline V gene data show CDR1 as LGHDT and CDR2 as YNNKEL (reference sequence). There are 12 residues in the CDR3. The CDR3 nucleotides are TGTGCCAGCAGCCACAACACAGATACGCAGTATTTT. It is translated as CASSHNTDTQYF.

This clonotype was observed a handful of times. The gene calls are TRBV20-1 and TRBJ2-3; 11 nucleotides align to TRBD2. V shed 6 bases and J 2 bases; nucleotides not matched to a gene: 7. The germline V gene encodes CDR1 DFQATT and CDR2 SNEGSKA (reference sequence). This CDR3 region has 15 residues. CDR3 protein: CSARLAGGNTDTQYF. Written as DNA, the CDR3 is TGCAGTGCGCGCTTAGCGGGAGGGAACACAGATACGCAGTATTTT.

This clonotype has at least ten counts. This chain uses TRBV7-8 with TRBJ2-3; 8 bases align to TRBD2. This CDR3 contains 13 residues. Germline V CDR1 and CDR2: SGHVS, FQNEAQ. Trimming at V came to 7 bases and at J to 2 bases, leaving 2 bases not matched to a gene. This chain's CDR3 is CASTSGLTDTQYF. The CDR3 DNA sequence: TGTGCCAGCACTAGCGGGCTCACAGATACGCAGTATTTT.

CDR3 in DNA: TGCGCCAGCAGCTTGGATGTCAAAGACTACGAGCAGTACTTC. This codes for CASSLDVKDYEQYF. The chain employs TRBV5-1 and TRBJ2-7; D is uncertain. The CDR3 runs 14 residues. V lost 0 bases and J lost 3, with 10 bases in between. In germline, CDR1 is SGHRS, CDR2 YFSETQ. Combining the CDR3 with reference TRBV5-1 and TRBJ2-7 gives the whole variable domain KAGVTQTPRYLIKTRGQQVTLSCSPISGHRSVSWYQQTPGQGLQFLFEYFSETQRNKGNFPGRFSGRQFSNSRSEMNVSTLELGDSALYLCASSLDVKDYEQYFGPGTRLTVT.

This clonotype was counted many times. CDR3 DNA sequence: TGCGCCAGCAGCGGACCGAGCGGAGACAGCTACAATGAGCAGTTCTTC. Encoded protein: CASSGPSGDSYNEQFF. This chain links TRBV5-1 with TRBJ2-1; D may be TRBD1 or TRBD2 (5 bases each). Trimming took off 4 bases at V and 3 bases at J, with 17 bases between the two ends. Looked up from germline, CDR1 is SGHRS and CDR2 is YFSETQ. This CDR3 is 16 amino acids long.

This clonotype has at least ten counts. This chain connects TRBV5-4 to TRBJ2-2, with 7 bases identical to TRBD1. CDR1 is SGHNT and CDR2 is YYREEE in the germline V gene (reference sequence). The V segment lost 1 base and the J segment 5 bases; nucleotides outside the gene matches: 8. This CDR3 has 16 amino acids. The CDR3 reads CASSLKTTGDTGELFF. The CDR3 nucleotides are TGTGCCAGCAGCTTGAAAACTACAGGGGATACCGGGGAGCTGTTTTTT.